Presented here are 24 T cell receptor beta chains from one specimen sequenced in a study of vaccination and CD4 T cells after COVID-19. Their target antigens are unknown. The treatment: roughly ten-day PBMC culture with coronavirus spike peptide pools or control peptides (ViraFEST assay). Sequenced with the Oncomine TCR Beta short-read assay was DNA taken from cultured CD4+ T cells. One entry per CDR3 protein results from TCRdb running MiXCR on the PCR reads. The sample holds about 11,000 distinct CDR3 sequences, about 42% seen once. The sequenced sample consisted of CD4+ T cells from blood, cultured in vitro. Every receptor here comes from a human donor who had recovered from COVID-19.

The CDR3 sequence: CSARGIYSNQPQHF. In DNA form, the CDR3 reads TGCAGTGCTAGAGGGATATATAGCAATCAGCCCCAGCATTTT. This chain connects TRBV20-1 to TRBJ1-5; no clear D. Looked up from germline, CDR1 is DFQATT and CDR2 is SNEGSKA (reference sequence). There are 14 residues in the CDR3. V was pared by 1 base and J by 0 bases, with 7 bases between.

The chain links TRBV12-3 or TRBV12-4 to TRBJ1-5; D unclear. The CDR3 has 13 residues. V was clipped by 2 bases and J by 3 bases, with 5 bases between them. The CDR3: CASSLHLNQPQHF. In DNA, the CDR3 is TGTGCCAGCAGTTTACACCTCAATCAGCCCCAGCATTTT.

The V call is TRBV20-1, the J call TRBJ2-1; D ambiguous. Trimming pared 3 bases from V and 0 bases from J, leaving 12 bases between. CDR1 DFQATT and CDR2 SNEGSKA come from the germline V gene (reference sequence). The CDR3 contains 15 residues. CDR3 protein: CSASKGPSSYNEQFF. In DNA form, the CDR3 reads TGCAGTGCTAGCAAAGGACCCAGCTCCTACAATGAGCAGTTCTTC.

The sample holds one count of this clonotype. A read error may account for a junction end that differs from germline. V is TRBV20-1 and J is TRBJ2-5; 14 positions match TRBD2. Germline V gene data show CDR1 as DFQATT and CDR2 as SNEGSKA (reference sequence). The CDR3 consists of 14 residues. The CDR3 DNA sequence: TGCGGTGCTAACAGACTAGCGGGGGGGGAGACCCAGTACTTC. It encodes CGANRLAGGETQYF.

This chain links TRBV5-1 with TRBJ2-3; D ambiguous. Trimming cost V 5 bases and J 5 bases, with 12 bases left between them. From germline, CDR1 is SGHRS and CDR2 YFSETQ. This CDR3 has 13 residues. The CDR3 loop is CASRSGGGDTQYF. The CDR3 DNA reads as TGCGCCAGCAGGTCGGGCGGCGGAGATACGCAGTATTTT.

This clonotype turned up a few times. This chain joins TRBV7-2 and TRBJ2-3; no reliable D call. The CDR3 is 18 amino acids. The V gene's germline CDR1 is SGHTA and CDR2 FQGNSA. Trimming took 3 bases from V and 4 from J, leaving 23 bases between them. As DNA, the CDR3 is TGTGCCAGCAGCTTTACCCACTCGACCCCCGTGCATGCAGATACGCAGTATTTT. This gives the protein CASSFTHSTPVHADTQYF.

V and J are TRBV6-1 and TRBJ2-1; 8 bases are shared with TRBD2. Germline loops: CDR1 MNHNS, CDR2 SASEGT. This CDR3 is 17 amino acids long. V trimming: 6 bases; J trimming: 1 base; junction bases outside the gene matches: 11. CDR3 region: CASSAPGGPVSYNEQFF. CDR3 nucleotide sequence: TGTGCCAGCAGCGCACCGGGGGGGCCGGTTTCCTACAATGAGCAGTTCTTC.

This clonotype was counted a single time. The chain recombines TRBV10-3 with TRBJ2-1; 10 bases agree with TRBD1. V was pared by 5 bases and J by 5 bases, with 3 bases of the junction left unmatched. Germline V lookup: CDR1 ENHRY, CDR2 SYGVKD. The CDR3 spans 14 residues. In DNA, the CDR3 is TGTGCCATCAGTAGACAGGGGGCCGACAATGAGCAGTTCTTC. This codes for CAISRQGADNEQFF.

This clonotype was counted only a few times. The rearrangement joins TRBV2 to TRBJ2-5; D perhaps matches TRBD2 (5 bases). The CDR3 runs to 11 residues. Germline CDR1 SNHLY, CDR2 FYNNEI. V lost 6 bases and J lost 5, with 7 bases in between. The chain's CDR3 is CASRLAETQYF. DNA for the CDR3: TGTGCCAGCAGATTAGCGGAGACCCAGTACTTC. The variable domain in full, completed from reference TRBV2 and TRBJ2-5, reads EPEVTQTPSHQVTQMGQEVILRCVPISNHLYFYWYRQILGQKVEFLVSFYNNEISEKSEIFDDQFSVERPDGSNFTLKIRSTKLEDSAMYFCASRLAETQYFGPGTRLLVL.

The table lists this clonotype with a few counts. V and J are TRBV20-1 and TRBJ2-7; 8 bases map to TRBD1. CDR3 length equals 14 residues. V gave up 0 bases and J gave up 8 bases; unmatched junction bases: 9. Germline lookup yields CDR1 DFQATT and CDR2 SNEGSKA (reference sequence). The CDR3 DNA follows: TGCAGTGCTAGAGATCGGACAGGGCCGACGAAGCAGTACTTC. It specifies CSARDRTGPTKQYF.

The chain employs TRBV19 and TRBJ1-5, with D hard to call. Looked up from germline, CDR1 is LNHDA and CDR2 is SQIVND (reference sequence). Between the trimmed V and J ends, which lost 1 base and 7 bases, there was a span of 8 bases. This CDR3 is built from 13 residues. The CDR3 reads CASSIGTGQPQHF. The CDR3 nucleotides are TGTGCCAGTAGTATAGGAACGGGACAGCCCCAGCATTTT.

The rearrangement links TRBV7-9 to TRBJ2-3, with unresolved D. Germline V CDR1 and CDR2: SEHNR, FQNEAQ (reference sequence). This CDR3 is 15 amino acids long. V dropped 0 bases and J dropped 0 bases, with 7 bases sitting between them. The CDR3 DNA reads TGTGCCAGCAGCTTAGCCACCCCTAGCACAGATACGCAGTATTTT. Protein: CASSLATPSTDTQYF.

The chain employs TRBV5-4 and TRBJ1-1; 7 bases line up with TRBD1. The trim removed 2 bases at V and 5 bases at J, leaving 9 bases unmatched. The length of the CDR3 is 15 residues. CDR1 is SGHNT, CDR2 YYREEE, per germline (reference sequence). CDR3: CASSFPNRGRTEAFF. The CDR3 DNA is TGTGCCAGCAGCTTCCCAAACAGGGGCCGGACTGAAGCTTTCTTT. Looking up the rest from reference TRBV5-4 and TRBJ1-1 gives the full variable domain: ETGVTQSPTHLIKTRGQQVTLRCSSQSGHNTVSWYQQALGQGPQFIFQYYREEENGRGNFPPRFSGLQFPNYSSELNVNALELDDSALYLCASSFPNRGRTEAFFGQGTRLTVV.

This clonotype was detected only a few times. This CDR3 reads CASSLAGDSNQPQHF. The DNA of the CDR3 is TGCGCCAGCAGCTTGGCTGGGGACAGCAATCAGCCCCAGCATTTT. The chain couples TRBV5-1 to TRBJ1-5; D is perhaps TRBD1 (5 bases). V lost 0 bases, J lost 1 base, and 8 bases lay in between. There are 15 residues in the CDR3. Germline CDR1 is SGHRS and CDR2 is YFSETQ. Looking up the rest from reference TRBV5-1 and TRBJ1-5 gives the full variable domain: KAGVTQTPRYLIKTRGQQVTLSCSPISGHRSVSWYQQTPGQGLQFLFEYFSETQRNKGNFPGRFSGRQFSNSRSEMNVSTLELGDSALYLCASSLAGDSNQPQHFGDGTRLSIL.

The chain couples TRBV28 to TRBJ2-3; D uncertain. The CDR3 runs 12 residues. Trimming stripped 7 bases from V and 5 bases from J, with 10 bases between. The germline gives CDR1 MDHEN, CDR2 SYDVKM. DNA for the CDR3: TGTGCCAGCACCCCAGGAAAAGATACGCAGTATTTT. Protein product: CASTPGKDTQYF.

J is TRBJ2-5 and V is TRBV6-5; D gene unclear. CDR3 length: 16 amino acids. V was pared by 4 bases and J by 1 base, with 16 bases between. Per germline, CDR1 MNHEY and CDR2 SVGAGI. The CDR3 region has the DNA TGTGCCAGCAGTTCTGGACGGATGGGTACCCAAGAGACCCAGTACTTC. Its translation: CASSSGRMGTQETQYF.

V is TRBV5-1 and J is TRBJ1-2, with TRBD1 as a possible D gene (6 bases). This CDR3 has 14 amino acids. V dropped 0 bases and J dropped 5 bases, with 11 bases sitting between them. Germline V gene lookup returns CDR1 SGHRS and CDR2 YFSETQ. DNA for the CDR3: TGCGCCAGCAGCTTGGATCCGGGGACATATGGCTACACCTTC. Translation: CASSLDPGTYGYTF. The full variable domain, in which reference TRBV5-1 and TRBJ1-2 provide the parts outside the CDR3, is KAGVTQTPRYLIKTRGQQVTLSCSPISGHRSVSWYQQTPGQGLQFLFEYFSETQRNKGNFPGRFSGRQFSNSRSEMNVSTLELGDSALYLCASSLDPGTYGYTFGSGTRLTVV.

The chain recombines TRBV2 with TRBJ2-7, with D maybe TRBD1 (6 bases). This CDR3 comprises 19 residues. The germline V gene encodes CDR1 SNHLY and CDR2 FYNNEI. The V end was cut by 6 bases, the J end by 0 bases, with 27 bases between. The CDR3 DNA reads TGTGCCAGCAGAAAGGGCACAGGGCGCCCTGACAGGAGCTCCTACGAGCAGTACTTC. Protein sequence: CASRKGTGRPDRSSYEQYF.

The rearrangement links TRBV7-6 to TRBJ1-2; 10 nucleotides agree with TRBD1. Germline V gives CDR1 SGHVS, CDR2 FNYEAQ. After removal of 5 bases from V and 2 bases from J, the junction contained 2 bases not matched to a gene. The CDR3 has 14 residues. The CDR3 spells CASSPTGGNYGYTF. As DNA, the CDR3 is TGTGCCAGCAGCCCGACAGGGGGCAACTATGGCTACACCTTC.

The V call is TRBV7-9, the J call TRBJ2-7, with a weak D call TRBD2 (5 bases). Germline V gives CDR1 SEHNR, CDR2 FQNEAQ (reference sequence). The germline V and J ends were trimmed by 7 bases and 3 bases, with 13 bases remaining between them. The CDR3 runs 13 residues. CDR3 sequence: CASTSGYSYEQYF. The CDR3, as DNA: TGTGCCAGCACCTCGGGGTATAGCTACGAGCAGTACTTC.

The chain uses TRBV20-1 and TRBJ2-5; the D call may be TRBD1 or TRBD2 (5 bases each). V lost 4 bases and J 5 bases, leaving 11 bases between the germline ends. CDR1 DFQATT and CDR2 SNEGSKA come from the germline V gene (reference sequence). The CDR3 consists of 12 residues. CDR3 sequence reads: CSATGPGETQYF. The CDR3 DNA reads as TGCAGTGCTACAGGGCCGGGGGAGACCCAGTACTTC.

The rearrangement links TRBV12-3 or TRBV12-4 to TRBJ1-1; tentatively, D is TRBD1 (5 bases). The V end lost 7 bases, the J end lost 0 bases, and 9 bases lay between the germline ends. The length of the CDR3 is 13 residues. As DNA, the CDR3 is TGTGCCAGCAAGGGACCCATGAACACTGAAGCTTTCTTT. Amino acids: CASKGPMNTEAFF.

The chain is built from TRBV21-1 and TRBJ2-7; the table's D gene call, TRBD1, was not cross checked with the DNA. TRBV21-1 is classified as a pseudogene. The length of the CDR3 is 13 residues. The CDR3 DNA reads TGTGCCAGCATCCCACCCAGGGATGGCGAGCAGTACTTC. Encoded protein: CASIPPRDGEQYF.

There are a few counts of this clonotype. The germline gene is not matched at one end of the junction; a read error may be the cause. This chain links TRBV6-5 with TRBJ1-3; D is ambiguous. Germline-derived CDR1 and CDR2 are MNHEY and SVGAGI. This CDR3 has 16 residues. The CDR3 DNA reads as TGTGCCAGCAGTTACTCGTCCGGACCCAAGGGAAACACCATGTATTTT. Translated: CASSYSSGPKGNTMYF.